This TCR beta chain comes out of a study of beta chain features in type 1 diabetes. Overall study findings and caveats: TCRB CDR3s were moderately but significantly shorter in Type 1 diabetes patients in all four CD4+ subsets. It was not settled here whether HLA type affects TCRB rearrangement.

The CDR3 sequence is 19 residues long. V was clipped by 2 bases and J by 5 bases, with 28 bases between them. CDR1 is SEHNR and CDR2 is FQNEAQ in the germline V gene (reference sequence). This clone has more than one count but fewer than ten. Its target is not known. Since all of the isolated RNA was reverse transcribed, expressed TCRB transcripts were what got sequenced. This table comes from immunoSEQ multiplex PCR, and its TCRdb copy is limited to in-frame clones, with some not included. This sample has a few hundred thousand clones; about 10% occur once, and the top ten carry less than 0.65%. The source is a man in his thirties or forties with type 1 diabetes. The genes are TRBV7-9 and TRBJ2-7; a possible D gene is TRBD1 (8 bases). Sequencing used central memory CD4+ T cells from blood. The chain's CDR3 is CASSLTSGGTGRSRDEQYF. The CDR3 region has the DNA TGTGCCAGCAGCTTAACCTCCGGGGGGACAGGACGATCGAGGGACGAGCAGTACTTC.